The 8 T cell receptor beta chains given below trace back to one sample, sequenced in a study of OX40 agonist ivuxolimab in advanced cancers. Profiling relied on immunoSEQ multiplex PCR, and the TCRdb table lists in-frame clones only, not all of them. The sample shows 35,000 or so clones, about 80% of them seen only once. Specimen: CD4+ or CD8+ T cells sorted from blood, collected in a trial of the OX40 agonist ivuxolimab. The receptors here all came from an adult with an advanced solid tumor such as melanoma, head and neck, liver or kidney cancer.

The gene calls are TRBV7-2 and TRBJ1-5; D is uncertain. Trimming shortened V by 2 bases and J by 1 base, and 9 bases separated the two germline ends. Germline V gene sequence: CDR1 SGHTA, CDR2 FQGNSA. The CDR3 consists of 15 residues. CDR3 sequence: CASSLKPGSNQPQHF. CDR3 in DNA: TGTGCCAGCAGCTTAAAGCCGGGAAGCAATCAGCCCCAGCATTTT.

The V call is TRBV11-2, the J call TRBJ1-4; perhaps TRBD1 as D (6 bases). The CDR3 contains 14 residues. Germline V lookup: CDR1 SGHAT, CDR2 FQNNGV. The ends were cut back, 5 bases at V and 6 bases at J, with 13 bases in the middle. The CDR3 bases are TGTGCCAGCAGCGACCCCGGGGGCTATGAAAAACTGTTTTTT. This encodes CASSDPGGYEKLFF.

V usage is TRBV5-1 and J usage is TRBJ2-7; D unresolved. Germline V gene sequence: CDR1 SGHRS, CDR2 YFSETQ. Trimming cost V 4 bases and J 2 bases, with 10 bases left between them. This CDR3 region has 13 residues. The chain's CDR3 is CASSPSPAYEQYF. CDR3 coding DNA: TGCGCCAGCAGCCCATCCCCCGCCTACGAGCAGTACTTC.

The chain has TRBV7-2 and TRBJ2-7; tentative D call: TRBD2 (5 bases). Germline V lookup: CDR1 SGHTA, CDR2 FQGNSA. V lost 1 base, J lost 3 bases, and 13 bases lay in between. This CDR3 is 15 amino acids long. The DNA of the CDR3 is TGTGCCAGCAGCTTAGTGAGTTTCGGGGTCTACGAGCAGTACGTC. Its protein is CASSLVSFGVYEQYV.

The J gene is TRBJ1-6, the V gene TRBV5-8, with TRBD1 identical over 8 bases. Trimming took 3 bases from V and 10 from J; bases not matched to a gene: 9. The CDR3 is 15 amino acids. Looked up from germline, CDR1 is SGHTS and CDR2 is YDEGEE. CDR3 sequence: CASSSGTGELSPLHF. CDR3 sequence (DNA): TGTGCCAGCAGCTCGGGGACAGGTGAGCTGTCACCCCTCCACTTT.

J is TRBJ2-1 and V is TRBV5-4; D is undetermined. Germline CDR1 SGHNT, CDR2 YYREEE (reference sequence). This CDR3 is 13 amino acids long. V lost 0 bases and J lost 2, with 3 bases in between. The CDR3 DNA is TGTGCCAGCAGCTTGGTAACCTACAATGAGCAGTTCTTC. Amino acid sequence: CASSLVTYNEQFF.

The chain joins TRBV14 to TRBJ2-5, with TRBD2 identical over 8 bases. V shed 4 bases and J 0 bases; nucleotides not matched to a gene: 7. This CDR3 has 16 amino acids. Germline V gene sequence: CDR1 SGHDN, CDR2 FVKESK. DNA of the CDR3: TGTGCCAGCAGCCGGACACGCGGGGGGTACCAAGAGACCCAGTACTTC. Protein: CASSRTRGGYQETQYF.

The rearrangement joins TRBV6-6 to TRBJ2-7; the D gene is possibly TRBD1 (5 bases). In germline, CDR1 is MNHNY, CDR2 SVGAGI (reference sequence). Trimming took 7 bases from V and 3 from J, leaving 7 bases between them. CDR3 length equals 11 residues. CDR3 sequence: CASTQGYEQYV. Written as DNA, the CDR3 is TGTGCCAGCACGCAGGGCTACGAGCAGTACGTC.